This T cell receptor beta chain came from a study of beta chain features in type 1 diabetes. Germline V gene sequence: CDR1 SQVTM, CDR2 ANQGSEA. The CDR3 contains 17 residues. V lost 7 bases to trimming and J lost 4 bases; unmatched junction nucleotides: 12. Regarding the study as a whole: Equally in patients and controls, PCR might preferentially amplify shorter templates. Shortening that was moderate but significant affected the TCRB CDR3s of Type 1 diabetes patients in all four CD4+ subsets.

A note on this clone: Its antigen is unknown.

The authors reverse transcribed all of the isolated RNA, so sequencing captured expressed TCRB transcripts. The data were produced by immunoSEQ multiplex PCR, yet TCRdb's version contains in-frame clones alone and is incomplete. The top ten clones hold about 2.1% of a sample with about 150,000 clones, more than 9.5% of them seen once. Researchers reported sorting CD4+ naive, central memory, regulatory and stem cell-like memory cells via CD45RO/CCR7/CD25/CD127/CD95/CD27. The receptor's source is a man younger than 35 in good health. The genes are TRBV29-1 and TRBJ2-1, with TRBD2 matching over 14 bases. The sample consisted of central memory CD4+ T cells from blood. The CDR3 region is CSAPGTSGRWEYNEQFF. The CDR3 DNA reads as TGCAGCGCTCCCGGGACTAGCGGGAGATGGGAATACAATGAGCAGTTCTTC.